This T cell receptor (beta chain) was observed in a study of T cells after yellow fever vaccination. Study results and limitations: Contaminating bulk clonotypes could be abundant in FACS-sorted repertoires. Clonotypes appearing in both CD4 and CD8 compartments existed, and their share was small. Booster sampling recovered most clones from primary vaccination (under 98% CD4, over 75% CD8).

In this sample, this clonotype turned up a few times. The antigen remains unidentified. TCRdb analysed the 5' RACE reads with MiXCR anew, one entry per CDR3 protein. The table lists hundreds of thousands of distinct CDR3 sequences, about 3.5% of them singletons. The CDR3 sequence is 14 residues long. The V gene lost 3 bases and the J gene lost 7 bases, with 15 bases spanning the gap. The V gene's germline CDR1 is ENHRY and CDR2 SYGVKD. The TCR originated in a young man who received the YFV17D yellow fever vaccine. The sequencing here drew on PBMCs, taken on the day of the yellow fever booster vaccination. The V and J genes are TRBV10-3 and TRBJ1-2; perhaps TRBD1 as D (5 bases). The CDR3 spells CAISDSTGTGGYTF. The CDR3 nucleotides read TGTGCCATCAGTGATTCAACCGGGACGGGTGGCTACACCTTC.